This note documents a single T cell receptor beta chain sequence. The data derive from a study of shared clonotypes between healthy human individuals. From germline, CDR1 is MNHEY and CDR2 SMNVEV (reference sequence). The V end lost 11 bases, the J end lost 5 bases, and 13 bases lay between the germline ends. The CDR3 extends over 12 amino acids. From CD4+ cells came CD45RA+ naive and CD45RA-negative memory subsets. The data were produced by immunoSEQ multiplex PCR, yet TCRdb's version contains in-frame clones alone and is incomplete. The sample holds 600,000 to 800,000 clones; roughly 72% are singletons and the top ten take approximately 1.7%.

The source material was memory CD4+ T cells sorted from blood. Subset in this sample: CD45RA-negative fraction. The TCR comes from a woman in her thirties in good health. The chain recombines TRBV27 with TRBJ1-5, with D maybe TRBD1 (6 bases). CDR3 amino acids: CAGGGGHQPQHF. The CDR3 coding sequence is TGTGCCGGTGGCGGGGGGCATCAGCCCCAGCATTTT.